The text below deals with one T cell receptor beta chain. Antigen specificity is unknown. PCR employed 60 Vbeta and 13 Jbeta primers. Produced via immunoSEQ multiplex PCR; TCRdb's table is partial and in-frame only. The data show over 80,000 clones, with roughly 79% seen just once and less than 15% held by the top ten. The record originates from a study of cytomegalovirus exposure and HLA in healthy donors. Overall study results and limits: CMV antigen specificity of a few CMV-associated chains was confirmed in vitro. Cytomegalovirus-associated TCR beta chains were listed, numbering 150 to 200.

Healthy donors of bone marrow made up the group. The clonotype originates from a woman aged 70-85 years in good health and CMV-seropositive. Sequencing input: PBMCs.

The CDR3 DNA sequence: TGCGCCAGCAGCCGCCGGACAGGGTTTAGCACAGATACGCAGTATTTT. It yields the protein CASSRRTGFSTDTQYF. The V and J genes are TRBV4-3 and TRBJ2-3; 8 bases fit TRBD1. V was pared by 4 bases and J by 0 bases, with 6 bases of the junction left unmatched. Germline V CDR1 and CDR2: LGHNA, YSLEER. The CDR3 has 16 residues.